This paragraph reports one T cell receptor beta chain. The CDR3 sequence is 9 residues long. With 7 bases removed from V and 8 bases from J, the gap between germline ends came to 5 bases. This specimen comes from a study of PD-1 blockade in mismatch repair-deficient tumors. Looking at the study overall: Patients had 12 mismatch repair-deficient cancer types and were previously treated and progressing.

TCRdb's copy holds only in-frame clones and misses some; the assay was immunoSEQ multiplex PCR. The profile shows roughly 49,000 clones, 70% to 85% of them singletons. PCR or immunohistochemistry showed mismatch repair deficiency in every enrolled patient. This TCR derives from an adult with mismatch repair-deficient cancer. The sample was PBMCs, taken before pembrolizumab treatment. The V and J genes are TRBV23-1 and TRBJ1-1; D remains ambiguous. TRBV23-1 falls under the ORF class, with uncertain function. CDR3 in amino acids: CASNPEAFF. CDR3 coding DNA: TGCGCCAGCAACCCAGAAGCTTTCTTT.